This TCR beta chain was sequenced during a study of cytomegalovirus exposure and HLA in healthy donors. The overall study: A subsequent analysis stated that the roughly 130 validation repertoires were run on the same platform as the approximately 700 first-cohort repertoires. The study, taken as a whole, reports: As confirmed in vitro, a few CMV-associated chains were specific for CMV antigens.

Libraries were prepared by immunoSEQ multiplex PCR; TCRdb keeps only in-frame clonotypes and omits some of them. The sample comprises 220,000 or so clones, roughly 91% of which are singletons, and 2% to 2.5% rests with the top ten. J gave up 4 bases and V 6 bases, and 6 bases lay outside the gene matches. CDR3 length: 15 residues. The germline V gene has CDR1 SGHTS and CDR2 YDEGEE. Comment on this clone: The antigen is unknown.

Sequencing input: PBMCs. This receptor was identified in a woman aged 18-29 years in good health and CMV-seropositive. This chain connects TRBV5-8 to TRBJ2-6; TRBD1 matches 8 bases. This chain's CDR3 is CASNDRGSGANVLTF. CDR3 DNA: TGTGCCAGCAACGACAGGGGCTCCGGGGCCAACGTCCTGACTTTC. Full variable domain (remainder filled in from reference TRBV5-8 and TRBJ2-6): EAGVTQSPTHLIKTRGQQATLRCSPISGHTSVYWYQQALGLGLQFLLWYDEGEERNRGNFPPRFSGRQFPNYSSELNVNALELEDSALYLCASNDRGSGANVLTFGAGSRLTVL.